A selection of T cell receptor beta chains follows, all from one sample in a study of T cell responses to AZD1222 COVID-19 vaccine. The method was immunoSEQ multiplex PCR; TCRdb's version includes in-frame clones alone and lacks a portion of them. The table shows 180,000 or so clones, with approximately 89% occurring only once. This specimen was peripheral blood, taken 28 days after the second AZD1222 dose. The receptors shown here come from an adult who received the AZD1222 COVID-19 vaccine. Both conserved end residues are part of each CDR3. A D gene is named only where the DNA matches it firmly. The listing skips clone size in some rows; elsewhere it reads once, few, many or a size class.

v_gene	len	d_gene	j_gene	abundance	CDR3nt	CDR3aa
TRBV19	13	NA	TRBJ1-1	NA	TGTGCCAGTAGTAACAACAGGGCCACTGAAGCTTTCTTT	CASSNNRATEAFF
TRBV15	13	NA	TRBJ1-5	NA	TGTGCCACCAGCAGAGAATCCGATCAGCCCCAGCATTTT	CATSRESDQPQHF
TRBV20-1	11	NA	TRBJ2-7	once	TGCAGTGCTACGGGCCCCTACGAGCAGTACTTC	CSATGPYEQYF
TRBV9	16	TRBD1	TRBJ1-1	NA	TGTGCCAGCAGCGTAGCGCCAGGGGGTCGGGGCACTGAAGCTTTCTTT	CASSVAPGGRGTEAFF
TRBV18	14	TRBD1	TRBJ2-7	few	TGTGCCAGCTCACCGGGACAGGGGTTAGTCAAGCAGTACTTC	CASSPGQGLVKQYF
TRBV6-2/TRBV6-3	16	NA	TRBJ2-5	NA	TGTGCCAGCAGTGCTTCTTGGTCCTCTCTGCAAGAGACCCAGTACTTC	CASSASWSSLQETQYF
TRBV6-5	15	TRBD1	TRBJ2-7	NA	TGTGCCAGCAGTTCGGACAGGGTAGTCCCCTACGAGCAGTACTTC	CASSSDRVVPYEQYF
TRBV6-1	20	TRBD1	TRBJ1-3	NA	TGTGCCAGCAGTGCGGCCGGGACAGGGTCCCTCTTCAGCTCTGGAAACACCATATATTTT	CASSAAGTGSLFSSGNTIYF
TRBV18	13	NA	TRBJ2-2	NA	TGTGCCAGCTCTACAGGGTATCCCGGGGAGCTGTTTTTT	CASSTGYPGELFF
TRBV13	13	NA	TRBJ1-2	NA	TGTGCCAGCAGCCCCAGCCAGGAATATGGCTACACCTTC	CASSPSQEYGYTF
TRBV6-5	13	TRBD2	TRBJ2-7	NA	TGTGCCAGCAGGACTAGCGGGAGACACGAGCAGTACTTC	CASRTSGRHEQYF
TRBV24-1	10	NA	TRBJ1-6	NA	TGTGCCACCCCTACTGTACCCCTCCACTTT	CATPTVPLHF
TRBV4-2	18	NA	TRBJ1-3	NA	TGTGCCAGCAGCCAAGATAATACAGGACCGACCTCTGGAAACACCATATATTTT	CASSQDNTGPTSGNTIYF
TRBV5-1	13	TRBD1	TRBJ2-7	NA	TGCGCCAGCAGAGGGACAGCATCCTACGAGCAGTACTTC	CASRGTASYEQYF
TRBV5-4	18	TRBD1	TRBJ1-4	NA	TGTGCCAGCAGTTTATTATGGGACAGGACTGCAACTAATGAAAAACTGTTTTTT	CASSLLWDRTATNEKLFF
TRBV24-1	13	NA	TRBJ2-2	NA	TGTGCCACCAGTCGCCCAAACACCGGGGAGCTGTTTTTT	CATSRPNTGELFF
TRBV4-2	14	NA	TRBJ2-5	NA	TGTGCCAGCAGCCCGGCGGGGAAGCGAGAGACCCAGTACTTC	CASSPAGKRETQYF
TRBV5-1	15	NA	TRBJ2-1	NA	TGCGCCAGCAGCTTGATAACGGGTGCCTACAATGAGCAGTTCTTC	CASSLITGAYNEQFF
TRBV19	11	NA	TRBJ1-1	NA	TGTGCCAGTAGTATACGGGGGGAAGCTTTCTTT	CASSIRGEAFF
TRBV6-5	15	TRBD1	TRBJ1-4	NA	TGTGCCAGCAGTCCCAGGACAGGGAAGAATGAAAAACTGTTTTTT	CASSPRTGKNEKLFF
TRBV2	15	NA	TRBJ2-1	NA	TGTGCCAGCAGTCGCGGGACTCCTTCGGGTGGTGAGCAGTTCTTC	CASSRGTPSGGEQFF
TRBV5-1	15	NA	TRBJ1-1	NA	TGCGCCAGCAAAAAATGGACCGCTATGAACACTGAAGCTTTCTTT	CASKKWTAMNTEAFF
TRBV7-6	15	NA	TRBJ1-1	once	TGTGCCAGCAGCTTAGGGAGAAACCTGAACACTGAAGCTTTCTTT	CASSLGRNLNTEAFF
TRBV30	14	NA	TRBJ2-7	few	TGTGCCTGGAGTGATTATGGTAGCTCCTACGAGCAGTACTTC	CAWSDYGSSYEQYF
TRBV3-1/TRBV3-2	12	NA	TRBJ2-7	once	TGTGCCAGCAGCCAAGGGGCCTACGAGCAGTACTTC	CASSQGAYEQYF
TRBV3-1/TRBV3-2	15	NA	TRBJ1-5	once	TGTGCCAGCAGCCAAGATGGAGGAGGGGGTCAGCCCCAGCATTTT	CASSQDGGGGQPQHF
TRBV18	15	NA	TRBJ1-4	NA	TGTGCCAGCTCACCACCTGACCAGGTCTTTAAAAAACTGTTTTTT	CASSPPDQVFKKLFF
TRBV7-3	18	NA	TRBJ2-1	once	TGTGCCAGCAGCTTAACCCCGGGGCGGGCGCAACCCTACAATGAGCAGTTCTTC	CASSLTPGRAQPYNEQFF
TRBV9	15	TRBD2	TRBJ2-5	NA	TGTGCCAGCAGCGTAGGGGGACTAGCGACAGAGACCCAGTACTTC	CASSVGGLATETQYF
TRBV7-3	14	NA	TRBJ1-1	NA	TGTGCCAGCAGCTTGTCTCGTGGGAACACTGAAGCTTTCTTT	CASSLSRGNTEAFF
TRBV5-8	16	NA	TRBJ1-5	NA	TGTGCCAGCAGCTCCGGTCAAGTGACAGGAAATCAGCCCCAGCATTTT	CASSSGQVTGNQPQHF
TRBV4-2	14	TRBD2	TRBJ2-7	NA	TGTGCCAGCGGCCGACTAGCGGGGGGAGTAGAGCAGTACTTC	CASGRLAGGVEQYF
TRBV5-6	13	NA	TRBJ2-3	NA	TGTGCCAGCAGCATCCTTAGTCCCTGGGAGCAGTATTTT	CASSILSPWEQYF
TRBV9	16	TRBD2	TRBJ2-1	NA	TGTGCCAGCAGCCCCCGGACTAGCGGGGGGGAGGATGAGCAGTTCTTC	CASSPRTSGGEDEQFF
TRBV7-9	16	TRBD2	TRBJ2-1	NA	TGTGCCAGCAGCTTTTTGGGTAGCGGGGTCTACAATGAGCAGTTCTTC	CASSFLGSGVYNEQFF
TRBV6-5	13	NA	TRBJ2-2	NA	TGTGCCAGCAGTTTACGGATGACCGGGGAGCTGTTTTTT	CASSLRMTGELFF
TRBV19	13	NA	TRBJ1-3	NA	TGTGCCAGTAATACAGGCCTGGGAAACACCATATATTTT	CASNTGLGNTIYF
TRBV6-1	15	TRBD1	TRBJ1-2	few	TGTGCCAGCAGTGAAGCGTGGAGACAGGGTGCTGGCTACACCTTC	CASSEAWRQGAGYTF
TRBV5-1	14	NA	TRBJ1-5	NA	TGCGCCAGCAGCCTAGGGTATAGCAATCAGCCCCAGCATTTT	CASSLGYSNQPQHF
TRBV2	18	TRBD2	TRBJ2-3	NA	TGTGCCAGCAGCTCCCCGGGACTAGCGGGAGGGAGCACAGATACGCAGTATTTT	CASSSPGLAGGSTDTQYF
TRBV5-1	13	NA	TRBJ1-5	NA	TGCGCCAGCAGCCGGGACACAAATCAGCCCCAGCATTTT	CASSRDTNQPQHF
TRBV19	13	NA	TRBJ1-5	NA	TGTGCCAGTAGTATAACCCCGAATCAGCCCCAGCATTTT	CASSITPNQPQHF
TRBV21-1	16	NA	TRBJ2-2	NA	TGTGCCAGCAGCACGAGGGGGACAGTTGCCACCGGGGAGCTGTTTTTT	CASSTRGTVATGELFF
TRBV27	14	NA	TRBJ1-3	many	TGTGCCAGCAGTTCTGGAGGGAGAGGAAACACCATATATTTT	CASSSGGRGNTIYF
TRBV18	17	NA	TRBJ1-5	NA	TGTGCCAGCTCACCCAGACCCTTGTTGGCCAGCAATCAGCCCCAGCATTTT	CASSPRPLLASNQPQHF
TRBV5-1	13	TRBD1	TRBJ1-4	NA	TGCGCCAGCAGAACGGACAGGGTTGAAAAACTGTTTTTT	CASRTDRVEKLFF
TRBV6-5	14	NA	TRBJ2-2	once	TGTGCCAGCACGTTTCGGCGAGACACCGGGGAGCTGTTTTTT	CASTFRRDTGELFF
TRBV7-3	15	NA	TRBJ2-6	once	TGTGCCAGCAGCTCCAACAGGGCTGGGGCCAACGTCCTGACTTTC	CASSSNRAGANVLTF
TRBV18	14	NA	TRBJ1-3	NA	TGTGCCAGCTCACTAGGGGAAATTTCGGACACCATATATTTT	CASSLGEISDTIYF
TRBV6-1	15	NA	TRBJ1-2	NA	TGTGCCAGCAGTGAAGCCCTGACGGTAAACTATGGCTACACCTTC	CASSEALTVNYGYTF
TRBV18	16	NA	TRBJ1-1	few	TGTGCCAGCTCACCATCACTAGGGACTATGAACACTGAAGCTTTCTTT	CASSPSLGTMNTEAFF
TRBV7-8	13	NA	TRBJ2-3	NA	TGTGCCAGCAGCTTAGCGCGTAAAGATACGCAGTATTTT	CASSLARKDTQYF
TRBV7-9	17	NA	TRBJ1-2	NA	TGTGCCAGCAGCTTACTAGAAACGTCCAGGGGAGAGTATGGCTACACCTTC	CASSLLETSRGEYGYTF
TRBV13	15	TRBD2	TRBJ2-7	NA	TGTGCCAGCAGCTTAGCCGCGGGAGCGTCCTACGAGCAGTACTTC	CASSLAAGASYEQYF
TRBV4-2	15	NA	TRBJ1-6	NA	TGTGCCAGCAGCCAAGATCGGGGATATGGATCACCCCTCCACTTT	CASSQDRGYGSPLHF
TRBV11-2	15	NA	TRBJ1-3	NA	TGTGCCAGCAGCTCCCATGCCGGGGCTGGAAACACCATATATTTT	CASSSHAGAGNTIYF
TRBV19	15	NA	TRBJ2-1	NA	TGTGCCAGTAGTATAGATGGAGGCTATTACAATGAGCAGTTCTTC	CASSIDGGYYNEQFF